Listed below are T cell receptor beta chains from one sample, sequenced in a study of control samples from healthy donors and cancer patients. Generated by immunoSEQ multiplex PCR, the TCRdb table keeps only in-frame clones and is missing some. The sample includes about 110,000 clones, 80% to 90% of them seen just once. The source material was blood. All receptors derive from a woman aged 50 to 65 in good health. Each CDR3 is given with its conserved first and last residue. D genes are given only for firm matches. Some rows have no size entry. The others give once, few or many, or a class for an expanded clone.

D gene	V gene	clone size	CDR3 length	J gene	CDR3 DNA	CDR3 protein
.	TRBV12-3/TRBV12-4	.	13	TRBJ1-2	TGTGCCAGCAGGACGAGGACGACCTATGGCTACACCTTC	CASRTRTTYGYTF
.	TRBV4-3	.	15	TRBJ2-5	TGCGCCAGCAGCCAAGATAGGGGGACGCAAGAGACCCAGTACTTC	CASSQDRGTQETQYF
TRBD1	TRBV5-4	.	15	TRBJ1-2	TGTGCCAGCAGCTTGGCAAAAGGGGGCAGCTATGGCTACACCTTC	CASSLAKGGSYGYTF
.	TRBV7-9	.	13	TRBJ2-7	TGTGCCAGCAGCCACGATGGGGGGCGCGAGCAGTACTTC	CASSHDGGREQYF
.	TRBV7-8	.	14	TRBJ1-5	TGTGCCAGCAGCTTAATCAGGGTGGATCAGCCCCAGCATTTT	CASSLIRVDQPQHF
.	TRBV6-4	.	15	TRBJ1-2	TGTGCCAGCAAACCCCGGGAAGAGGCTCACTATGGCTACACCTTC	CASKPREEAHYGYTF
.	TRBV27	.	14	TRBJ2-1	TGTGCCAGCAGTTTTTGGCTAGCGACAAGTGAGCAGTTCTTC	CASSFWLATSEQFF
.	TRBV12-3/TRBV12-4	.	13	TRBJ1-5	TGTGCCAGCAGCCGGTGGTTGGGGGGGCCCCAGCATTTT	CASSRWLGGPQHF
TRBD1	TRBV24-1	.	15	TRBJ2-3	TGTGCCACCAGTAGAACAGGGGGCAAGACAGATACGCAGTATTTT	CATSRTGGKTDTQYF
TRBD2	TRBV15	once	15	TRBJ2-3	TGTGCCACCAGCATTAGCGGGGGACGCCTTGATACGCAGTATTTT	CATSISGGRLDTQYF
.	TRBV3-1/TRBV3-2	.	16	TRBJ2-2	TGTGCCAGCAGCCTCCGACTCTTTCGGGTCGCCGGGGAGCTGTTTTTT	CASSLRLFRVAGELFF
TRBD2	TRBV14	.	16	TRBJ2-2	TGTGCCAGCAGCCAAGATCCCAGCGGGGGGCCCGGGGAGCTGTTTTTT	CASSQDPSGGPGELFF